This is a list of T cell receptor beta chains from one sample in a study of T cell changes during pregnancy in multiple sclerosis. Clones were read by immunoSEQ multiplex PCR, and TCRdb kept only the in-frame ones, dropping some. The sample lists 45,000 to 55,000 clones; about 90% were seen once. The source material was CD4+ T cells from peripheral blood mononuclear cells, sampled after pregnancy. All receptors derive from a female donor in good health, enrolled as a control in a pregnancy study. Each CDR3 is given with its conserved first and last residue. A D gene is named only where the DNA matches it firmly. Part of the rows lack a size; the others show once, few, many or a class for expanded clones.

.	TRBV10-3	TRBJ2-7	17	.	TGTGCCATCATGGGATCCTCCCTTTCCGGAGACAGAGTCGAGCAGTACTTC	CAIMGSSLSGDRVEQYF
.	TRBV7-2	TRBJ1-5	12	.	TGTGCCAGCAGCCGTCGGAATCAGCCCCAGCATTTT	CASSRRNQPQHF
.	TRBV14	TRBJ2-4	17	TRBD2	TGTGCCAGCAGCCAATCCCCGGGACTAGCGGCCAAAAACATTCAGTACTTC	CASSQSPGLAAKNIQYF
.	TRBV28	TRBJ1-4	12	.	TGTGCCAGCAGATCTGGGGCCGAGAAACTGTTTTTT	CASRSGAEKLFF
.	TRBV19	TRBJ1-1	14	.	TGTGCCAGTAGTATAGGGAGGGGCAGAACTGAAGCTTTCTTT	CASSIGRGRTEAFF
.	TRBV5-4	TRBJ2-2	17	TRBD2	TGTGCCAGCAGCTGGACCGGGACTAGCGGAACTACCGGGGAGCTGTTTTTT	CASSWTGTSGTTGELFF
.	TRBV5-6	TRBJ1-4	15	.	TGTGCCAGCAGCCCGACAGTCGCAACTAATGAAAAACTGTTTTTT	CASSPTVATNEKLFF
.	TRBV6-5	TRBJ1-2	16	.	TGTGCCAGCAGTTACGGGGGAGGTTTTTCCCACTATGGCTACACCTTC	CASSYGGGFSHYGYTF
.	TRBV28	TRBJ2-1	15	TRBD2	TGTGCCAGCAGGGGGGGGACTGCCGGTGGGGCTGAGCAGTTCTTC	CASRGGTAGGAEQFF
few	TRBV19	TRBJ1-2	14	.	TGTGCCACGAAGGGGGACGGACTTTTCTATGGCTACACCTTC	CATKGDGLFYGYTF
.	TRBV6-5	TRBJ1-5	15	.	TGTGCCAGCAGTCGCAAGCAGGGCATAAATCAGCCCCAGCATTTT	CASSRKQGINQPQHF
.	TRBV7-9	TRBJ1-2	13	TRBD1	TGTGCCAGCACCGAAGGACAGGCTTTTGGCTACACCTTC	CASTEGQAFGYTF
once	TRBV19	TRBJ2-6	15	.	TGTGCCACAGAGGCCGGGAGCTCTGGGGCCAACGTCCTGACTTTC	CATEAGSSGANVLTF
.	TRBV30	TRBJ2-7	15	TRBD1	TGTGCCTGTACTGGACAGGGGGCAAGGAACTACGAGCAGTACTTC	CACTGQGARNYEQYF
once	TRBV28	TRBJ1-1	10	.	TGTGCCAGCGGGGCCGGGGGAGCTTTCTTT	CASGAGGAFF
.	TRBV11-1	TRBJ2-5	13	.	TGTGCCAGCACCGTAGGGGCCCAAGAGACCCAGTACTTC	CASTVGAQETQYF
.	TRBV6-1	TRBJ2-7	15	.	TGTGCCAGCATTCCGTCCCACAGGCACGACCACGAGCAGTACTTC	CASIPSHRHDHEQYF
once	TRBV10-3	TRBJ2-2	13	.	TGTGCCATCAGTGAACAGGATCCCGGGGAGCTGTTTTTT	CAISEQDPGELFF
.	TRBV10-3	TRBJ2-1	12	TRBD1	TGTGCCATCAGCGGACAGGGCAATGAGCAGTTCTTC	CAISGQGNEQFF
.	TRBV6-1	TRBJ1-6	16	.	TGTGCCAGCAGTGTTTTGCGGACAAGTCGTAATTCACCCCTCCACTTT	CASSVLRTSRNSPLHF
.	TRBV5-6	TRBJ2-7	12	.	TGTGCCAGCGGAAGGGGTTCTTACGAGCAGTACTTC	CASGRGSYEQYF
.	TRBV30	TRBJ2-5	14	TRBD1	TGTGCCTGGAGTTCTTGGACAGGGCTGGAGACCCAGTACTTC	CAWSSWTGLETQYF
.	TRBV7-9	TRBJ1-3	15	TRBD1	TGTGCCAGCAGCCCTCGCGACAGGGCTGGAAACACCATATATTTT	CASSPRDRAGNTIYF
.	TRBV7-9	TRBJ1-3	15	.	TGTGCCAGCAGCTTAGCTCTGGGGCAAAGAAACACCATATATTTT	CASSLALGQRNTIYF
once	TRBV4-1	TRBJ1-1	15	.	TGCGCCAGCAGCCAAGAGGGGCAGGGAAGGGCTGAAGCTTTCTTT	CASSQEGQGRAEAFF
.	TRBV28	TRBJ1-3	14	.	TGTGCCAGCAGTTCGGCAGGGGTTGGAAACACCATATATTTT	CASSSAGVGNTIYF
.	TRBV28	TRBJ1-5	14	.	TGTGCCAGCAGTACCTCGGGAGGAGGTCAGCCCCAGCATTTT	CASSTSGGGQPQHF
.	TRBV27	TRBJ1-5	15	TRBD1	TGTGCCAGCAGTTTAGGGACAGGGGACCATCAGCCCCAGCATTTT	CASSLGTGDHQPQHF
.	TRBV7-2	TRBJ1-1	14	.	TGTGCCAGCCAAGCCTGGGGGGTTACTGCTGAAGCTTTCTTT	CASQAWGVTAEAFF
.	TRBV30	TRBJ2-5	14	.	TGTGCCTGGAGTGTAGGGCCCTCGGGGGAGACCCAGTACTTC	CAWSVGPSGETQYF
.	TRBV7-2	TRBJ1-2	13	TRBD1	TGTGCCAGCAGCCTGGGACAGGGATATGGCTACACCTTC	CASSLGQGYGYTF
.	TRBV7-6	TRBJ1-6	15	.	TGTGCCAGCAGCTCCCGGGCAGGGAAGAATTCACCCCTCCACTTT	CASSSRAGKNSPLHF
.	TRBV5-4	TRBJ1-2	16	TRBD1	TGTGCCAGCAGCTTGAGGACAGGGTCCAACACGGATGGCTACACCTTC	CASSLRTGSNTDGYTF
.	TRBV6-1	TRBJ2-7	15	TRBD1	TGTGCCAGCAGCGCCGGGACAGGGTCCTCCTACGAGCAGTACTTC	CASSAGTGSSYEQYF
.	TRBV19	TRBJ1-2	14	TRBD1	TGTGCCAGTATAGCGGGACAGGGTAACTATGGCTACACCTTC	CASIAGQGNYGYTF
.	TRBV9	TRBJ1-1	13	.	TGTGCCAGCAGCTCTCCGCCAGGGACTGAAGCTTTCTTT	CASSSPPGTEAFF
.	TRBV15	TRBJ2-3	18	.	TGTGCCACCAGCAGAGATCGGGCGCAGGGCCGCCACACAGATACGCAGTATTTT	CATSRDRAQGRHTDTQYF
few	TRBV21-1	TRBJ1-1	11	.	TGTGCCAGTCTCCCAGACAGTGAAGCTTTCTTT	CASLPDSEAFF
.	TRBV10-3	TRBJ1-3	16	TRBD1	TGTGCCATCAGTGTGAGACAGGGGAGCTCTGGAAACACCATATATTTT	CAISVRQGSSGNTIYF
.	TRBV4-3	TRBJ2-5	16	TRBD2	TGCGCCAGCAGCCAAGGGGCCATATCGGGAGGGGAGACCCAGTACTTC	CASSQGAISGGETQYF
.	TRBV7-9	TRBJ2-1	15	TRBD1	TGTGCCAGCAGCTTCGGGACAGGGGCTGATGGTGAGCAGTTCTTC	CASSFGTGADGEQFF
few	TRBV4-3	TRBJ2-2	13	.	TGCGCCAGCAGCGAACAGGGCATCGGGGAGCTGTTTTTT	CASSEQGIGELFF
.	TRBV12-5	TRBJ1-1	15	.	TGTGCTAGTCCTAAGGACTACGGGGATAACACTGAAGCTTTCTTT	CASPKDYGDNTEAFF
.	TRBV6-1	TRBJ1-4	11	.	TGTGCCAGCAGTGAAGACACAAAACTGTTTTTT	CASSEDTKLFF
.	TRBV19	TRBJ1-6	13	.	TGTGCCAGTAGTATCGCTCACAGTTCACCCCTCCACTTT	CASSIAHSSPLHF
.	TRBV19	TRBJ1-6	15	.	TGTGCCAGTAGTAGGCCGGGGGGCATGAATTCACCCCTCCACTTT	CASSRPGGMNSPLHF
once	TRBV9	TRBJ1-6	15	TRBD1	TGTGCCAGCAGCTACAGGGGACAGGGAAGTTCACCCCTCCACTTT	CASSYRGQGSSPLHF
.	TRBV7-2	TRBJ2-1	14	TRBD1	TGTGCCAGCAGCTTAAGGGACAGGAGAAATGAGCAGTTCTTC	CASSLRDRRNEQFF
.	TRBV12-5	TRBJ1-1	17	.	TGTGCTAGTGGTTTGGCTGATGGGGGGAGAGGGAACACTGAAGCTTTCTTT	CASGLADGGRGNTEAFF
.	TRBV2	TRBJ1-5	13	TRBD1	TGTGCCAGCAGATACAGGGGGAATCAGCCCCAGCATTTT	CASRYRGNQPQHF
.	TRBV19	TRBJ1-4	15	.	TGTGCCAGTAGTAGTGGACAGACTCTACTTGAAAAACTGTTTTTT	CASSSGQTLLEKLFF
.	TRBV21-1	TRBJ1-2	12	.	TGTGCCAGTTCGACAGGGTTCTATGGCTACACCTTC	CASSTGFYGYTF